Sequencing of this TCR beta chain was carried out in a study of CD8 T cells in ankylosing spondylitis. Findings and limits, study-wide: The authors reported significant enrichment of disease-linked clones in matched ankylosing spondylitis synovial fluid. Clones linked to the disease showed a CD8+ phenotype. They occurred at relatively low frequencies in peripheral blood. Several highly homologous variants formed a TCR beta motif that appeared characteristic of ankylosing spondylitis blood.

The V gene's germline CDR1 is DFQATT and CDR2 SNEGSKA (reference sequence). The CDR3 runs to 12 residues. Trimming took 5 bases from V and 3 from J, leaving 10 bases between them. Construction of TCR beta libraries was performed using quantitative 5'-RACE with molecular barcodes. TCRdb ran MiXCR on the 5' RACE reads and lists one entry per CDR3 protein. Of a few hundred thousand distinct CDR3 sequences listed, 20% to 25% are singletons. Of note for this clonotype: As yet, its antigen is unknown.

Sequenced input: blood, either unsorted or a sorted T cell fraction (not recorded which). The chain carries TRBV20-1 and TRBJ2-5; D is perhaps TRBD2 (5 bases). The clonotype was recovered from a male donor with ankylosing spondylitis. The CDR3 region has the DNA TGCAGTGCTCTAGTGGAGGAAGAGACCCAGTACTTC. It specifies CSALVEEETQYF.